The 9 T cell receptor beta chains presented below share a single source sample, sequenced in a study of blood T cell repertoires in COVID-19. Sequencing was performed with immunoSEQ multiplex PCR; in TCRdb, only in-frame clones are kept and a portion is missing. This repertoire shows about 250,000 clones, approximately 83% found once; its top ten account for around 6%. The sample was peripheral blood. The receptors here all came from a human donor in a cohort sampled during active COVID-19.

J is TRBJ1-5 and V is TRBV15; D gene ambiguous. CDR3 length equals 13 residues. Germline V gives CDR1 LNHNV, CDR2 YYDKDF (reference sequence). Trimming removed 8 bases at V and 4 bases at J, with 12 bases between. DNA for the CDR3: TGTGCCACCGGCGGCAGCCTTAATCAGCCCCAGCATTTT. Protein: CATGGSLNQPQHF.

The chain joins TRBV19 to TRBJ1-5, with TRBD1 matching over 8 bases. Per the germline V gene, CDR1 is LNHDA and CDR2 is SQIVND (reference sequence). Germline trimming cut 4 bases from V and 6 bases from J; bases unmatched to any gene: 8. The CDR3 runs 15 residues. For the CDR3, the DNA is TGTGCCAGTAGTAGGACAGGGCTTCGGGGTCAGCCCCAGCATTTT. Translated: CASSRTGLRGQPQHF.

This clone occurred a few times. CDR3 residues: CASSPGQIGLDEQFF. In DNA, the CDR3 is TGTGCCAGCAGCCCGGGACAAATCGGACTGGATGAGCAGTTCTTC. V is TRBV7-2 and J is TRBJ2-1; a possible D gene is TRBD1 (6 bases). Per germline, CDR1 SGHTA and CDR2 FQGNSA. With 5 bases removed from V and 8 bases from J, the gap between germline ends came to 19 bases. The CDR3 is made up of 15 amino acids. Filled out from reference TRBV7-2 and TRBJ2-1, the complete variable domain reads GAGVSQSPSNKVTEKGKDVELRCDPISGHTALYWYRQSLGQGLEFLIYFQGNSAPDKSGLPSDRFSAERTGGSVSTLTIQRTQQEDSAVYLCASSPGQIGLDEQFFGPGTRLTVL.

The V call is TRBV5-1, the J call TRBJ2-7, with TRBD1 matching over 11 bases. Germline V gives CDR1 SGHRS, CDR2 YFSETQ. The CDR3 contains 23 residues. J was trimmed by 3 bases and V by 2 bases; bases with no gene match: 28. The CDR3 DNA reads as TGCGCCAGCAGCTTCCTTCCCGGGACAGGGGGATTCGGAAATATCGCCTCTAACTACGAGCAGTACTTC. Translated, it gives CASSFLPGTGGFGNIASNYEQYF. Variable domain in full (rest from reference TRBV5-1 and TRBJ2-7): KAGVTQTPRYLIKTRGQQVTLSCSPISGHRSVSWYQQTPGQGLQFLFEYFSETQRNKGNFPGRFSGRQFSNSRSEMNVSTLELGDSALYLCASSFLPGTGGFGNIASNYEQYFGPGTRLTVT.

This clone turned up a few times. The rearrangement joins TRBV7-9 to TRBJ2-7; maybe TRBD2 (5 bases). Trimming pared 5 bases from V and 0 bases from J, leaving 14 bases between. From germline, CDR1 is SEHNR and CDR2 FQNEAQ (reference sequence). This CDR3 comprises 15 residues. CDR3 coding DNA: TGTGCCAGCAGCCCCCGAGTAGCGTCCTCCTACGAGCAGTACTTC. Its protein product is CASSPRVASSYEQYF.

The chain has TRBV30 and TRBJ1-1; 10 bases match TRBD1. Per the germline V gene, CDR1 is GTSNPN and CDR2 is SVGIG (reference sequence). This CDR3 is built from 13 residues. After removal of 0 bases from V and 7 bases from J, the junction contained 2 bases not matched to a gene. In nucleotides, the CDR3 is TGTGCCTGGAGTGTCGGACAGGGGGTTGAAGCTTTCTTT. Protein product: CAWSVGQGVEAFF.

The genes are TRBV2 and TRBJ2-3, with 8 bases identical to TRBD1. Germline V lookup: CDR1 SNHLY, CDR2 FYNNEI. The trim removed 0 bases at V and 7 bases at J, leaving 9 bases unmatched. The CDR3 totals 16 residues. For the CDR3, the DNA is TGTGCCAGCAGTGAAGCGAGGACAGGGCCCCGGAATACGCAGTATTTT. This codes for CASSEARTGPRNTQYF.

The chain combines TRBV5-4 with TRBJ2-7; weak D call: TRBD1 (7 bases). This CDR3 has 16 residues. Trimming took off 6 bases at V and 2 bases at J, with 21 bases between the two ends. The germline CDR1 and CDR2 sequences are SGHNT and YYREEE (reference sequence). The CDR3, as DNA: TGTGCCAGCACCGCGGCCAGGGGGGCCCTTACCTACGAGCAGTACTTC. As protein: CASTAARGALTYEQYF.

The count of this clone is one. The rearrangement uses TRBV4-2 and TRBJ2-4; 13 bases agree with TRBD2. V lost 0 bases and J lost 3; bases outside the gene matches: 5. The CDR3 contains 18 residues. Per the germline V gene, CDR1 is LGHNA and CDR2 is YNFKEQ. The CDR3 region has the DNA TGTGCCAGCAGCCAAGAGACTAGCGGGAGGAGGGGCAAAAACATTCAGTACTTC. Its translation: CASSQETSGRRGKNIQYF.